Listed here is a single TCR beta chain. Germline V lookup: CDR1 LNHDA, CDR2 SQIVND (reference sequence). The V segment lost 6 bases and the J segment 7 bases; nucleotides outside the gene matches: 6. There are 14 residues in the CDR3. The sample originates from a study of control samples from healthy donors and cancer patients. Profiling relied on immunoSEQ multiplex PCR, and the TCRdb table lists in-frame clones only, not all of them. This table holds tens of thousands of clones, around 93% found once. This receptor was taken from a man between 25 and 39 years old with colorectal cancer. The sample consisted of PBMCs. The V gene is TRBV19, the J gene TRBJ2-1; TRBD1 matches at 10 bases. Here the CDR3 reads CASSRDRGINEQFF. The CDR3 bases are TGTGCCAGTAGCCGGGACAGGGGAATAAATGAGCAGTTCTTC. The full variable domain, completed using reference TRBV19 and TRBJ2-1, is DGGITQSPKYLFRKEGQNVTLSCEQNLNHDAMYWYRQDPGQGLRLIYYSQIVNDFQKGDIAEGYSVSREKKESFPLTVTSAQKNPTAFYLCASSRDRGINEQFFGPGTRLTVL.